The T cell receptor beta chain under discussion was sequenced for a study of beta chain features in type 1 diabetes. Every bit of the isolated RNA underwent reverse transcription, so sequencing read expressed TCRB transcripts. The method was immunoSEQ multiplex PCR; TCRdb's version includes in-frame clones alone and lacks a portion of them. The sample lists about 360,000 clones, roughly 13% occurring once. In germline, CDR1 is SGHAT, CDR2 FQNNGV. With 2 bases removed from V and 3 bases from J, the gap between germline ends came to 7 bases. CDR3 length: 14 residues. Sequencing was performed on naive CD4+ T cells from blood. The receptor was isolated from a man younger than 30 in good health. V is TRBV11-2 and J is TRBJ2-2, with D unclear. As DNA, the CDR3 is TGTGCCAGCAGCTTATTGAGGCACACCGGGGAGCTGTTTTTT. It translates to CASSLLRHTGELFF.